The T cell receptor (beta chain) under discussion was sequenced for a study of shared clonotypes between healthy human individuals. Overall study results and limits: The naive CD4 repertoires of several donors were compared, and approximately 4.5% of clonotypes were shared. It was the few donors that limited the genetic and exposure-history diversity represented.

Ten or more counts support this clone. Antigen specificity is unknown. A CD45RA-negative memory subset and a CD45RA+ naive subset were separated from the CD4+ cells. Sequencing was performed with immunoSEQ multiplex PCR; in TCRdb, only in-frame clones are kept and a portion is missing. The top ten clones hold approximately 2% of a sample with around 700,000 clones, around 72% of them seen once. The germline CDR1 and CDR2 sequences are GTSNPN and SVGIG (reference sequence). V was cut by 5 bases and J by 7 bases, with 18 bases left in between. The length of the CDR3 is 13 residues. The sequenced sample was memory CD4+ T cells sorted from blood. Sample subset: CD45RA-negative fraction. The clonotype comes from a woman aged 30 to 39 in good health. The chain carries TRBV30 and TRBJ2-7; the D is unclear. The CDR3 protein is CAWSHSGPPEQYF. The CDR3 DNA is TGTGCCTGGTCCCACTCCGGACCTCCTGAGCAGTACTTC. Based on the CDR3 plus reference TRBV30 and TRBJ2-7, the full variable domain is SQTIHQWPATLVQPVGSPLSLECTVEGTSNPNLYWYRQAAGRGLQLLFYSVGIGQISSEVPQNLSASRPQDRQFILSSKKLLLSDSGFYLCAWSHSGPPEQYFGPGTRLTVT.